This T cell receptor beta chain was documented in a study of OX40 agonist ivuxolimab in advanced cancers. Looking at the study overall: Prior checkpoint blockade (anti-PD-1, anti-PD-L1 or anti-CTLA-4) was permitted; about 40% had it. Study findings and constraints: Researchers did not establish what antigens the expanded peripheral T cells target.

Assay: immunoSEQ multiplex PCR; the TCRdb copy retains only in-frame clones and omits some. The sample holds 20,000 to 25,000 clones, around 90% seen once. Comment on this clone: As yet, its antigen is unknown.

Here the sequenced sample was CD4+ or CD8+ T cells sorted from blood, taken in a trial of the OX40 agonist ivuxolimab. This TCR was sampled from an adult with an advanced solid tumor such as melanoma, head and neck, liver or kidney cancer.

CDR3 region: CASSRPGLADEQYF. The CDR3 DNA sequence: TGTGCCAGCAGCAGGCCGGGACTAGCGGACGAGCAGTACTTC. The chain combines TRBV5-6 with TRBJ2-7, with 11 bases fitting TRBD2. V was pared by 4 bases and J by 5 bases, with 5 bases of the junction left unmatched. There are 14 residues in the CDR3. CDR1 SGHDT and CDR2 YYEEEE come from the germline V gene.